This TCR beta chain was sequenced in a study of T cells after yellow fever vaccination. The study's findings and limits: High-abundance clonotypes from the bulk population could contaminate FACS-sorted repertoires.

CDR3 length equals 15 residues. Trimming cost V 3 bases and J 6 bases, with 15 bases left between them. Germline-derived CDR1 and CDR2 are ENHRY and SYGVKD. TCRdb reanalysed the 5' RACE reads using MiXCR and keeps one entry per CDR3 protein. The sample yields a few hundred thousand distinct CDR3 sequences, roughly a sixth seen once. Remarks on this clonotype: Its specificity is unknown.

The chain links TRBV10-3 to TRBJ1-5, with a tentative D call TRBD1 (6 bases). This receptor was taken from a young man who received the YFV17D yellow fever vaccine. The specimen comprised PBMCs, sampled before the yellow fever booster vaccination. The CDR3 coding sequence is TGTGCCATCAGTGACACAGACAGGATAGGTCAGCCCCAGCATTTT. Translating gives CAISDTDRIGQPQHF.